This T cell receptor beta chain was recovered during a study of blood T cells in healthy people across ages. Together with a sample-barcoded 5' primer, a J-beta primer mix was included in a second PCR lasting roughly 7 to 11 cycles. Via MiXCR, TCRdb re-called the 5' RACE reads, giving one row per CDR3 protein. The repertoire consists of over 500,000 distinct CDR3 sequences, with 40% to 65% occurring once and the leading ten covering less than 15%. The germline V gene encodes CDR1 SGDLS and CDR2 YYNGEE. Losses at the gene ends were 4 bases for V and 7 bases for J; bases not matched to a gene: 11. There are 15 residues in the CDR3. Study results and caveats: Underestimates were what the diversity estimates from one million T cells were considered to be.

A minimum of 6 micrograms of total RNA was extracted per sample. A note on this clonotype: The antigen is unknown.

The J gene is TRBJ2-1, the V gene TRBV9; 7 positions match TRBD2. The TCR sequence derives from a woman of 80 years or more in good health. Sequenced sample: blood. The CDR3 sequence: CASSTRRGGLNEQFF. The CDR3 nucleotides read TGTGCCAGCAGCACTAGGCGGGGAGGGTTGAATGAGCAGTTCTTC.